A single TCR beta chain is shown here with its context. This clone's antigen is unknown. No qualities accompany the bases; no much larger clone lies one base away. Instead of sorted cells or RNA, genomic DNA extracted from peripheral blood served as the source for amplifying TCR beta rearrangements. CDR1 and CDR2 (MNHEY, SVGAGI) derive from the germline V gene. V is shortened by 7 bases, J by 1 base, and the region joining them spans 16 bases. Reading from cysteine to phenylalanine, the CDR3 counts 15 amino acids. Kept here is only the CDR3 DNA, which spans 45 bases and is read in frame from base 1. Multiplex touch-down PCR with a mixed TRB-A/B primer pool was used to amplify rearranged TRB sequences covering the V, D and J segments. Illumina adapters and sample indices were added to the amplicons in two consecutive PCR reactions performed with Phusion HS II polymerase. The amplicons were purified from gel with the NucleoSpin Gel and PCR Clean-up kit and then assessed with Qubit and an Agilent 2100 Bioanalyzer. Libraries were sequenced on an Illumina MiSeq using 600-cycle, single-indexed, paired-end runs. The authors processed their data as follows. MiXCR versions 2.12 and 3.0.5 were used to process the TRB sequences. Each unique CDR3 nucleotide sequence was counted as one clone, and only productive sequences with at least two reads were retained. Repertoire metrics included Shannon diversity, evenness, clonality (one minus evenness), and alpha-parameterized diversity profiles from alpha 0 to 5. The IGoR algorithm was used to compute generation probabilities of clones in paired pre- and post-chemotherapy samples. In-frame beta chains were kept once TCRdb had trimmed the public reads at Q25 with fastp and called clones with MiXCR. One record per CDR3 amino acid sequence lists the most common genes and DNA. The V and J calls were determined by TCRdb, not by the authors. The sample profile shows roughly 8,100 distinct CDR3 sequences; about 34% of them were found once. Roughly 10% of the sample lies in the top ten.

This sample is drawn from a study of T cell repertoires in aging, cancer and after chemotherapy (dated by TCRdb to between 2017 and 2020). Broadly, across the study: Six donor age groups were covered, ranging from 30 or younger up to 70 or older, and each group contained at least three individuals. Healthy donor control TCR repertoires were recorded over several months to years and showed clear clonal overlap across re-sampling. The complete dataset included about 8.8 million TCR reads. To examine immunoaging and T cell reconstitution after chemotherapy, the study profiled TCR beta repertoires in peripheral blood from healthy donors and cancer patients. Alongside 95 healthy donors serving as a reference group, the cohort included approximately 220 cancer patients, of whom roughly 90 had hematological cancers and 110 to 140 had solid cancers. What the study reported, not specific to this receptor: According to the authors, the repertoire data do not allow conclusions to be drawn about immunological memory after chemotherapy. An increase in median generation probability over the chemotherapy interval was observed in both cancer cohorts, suggesting that the repertoire was reconstituted through rebound thymic output. Untreated patients with hematological or solid cancers showed significantly lower blood TCR diversity and higher clonality than age-matched healthy donors. In healthy donors, the decline in TCR diversity with age was mainly due to loss of richness, whereas in cancer patients loss of evenness also played a role.

Sequenced material: blood. In this chain, TRBV6-5 is recombined with TRBJ1-1; a confident D gene designation cannot be given. The sequence derives from a human donor in good health. The CDR3 in this case is CASNRAPSQNTEAFF. In nucleotides, the sequence is TGTGCCAGCAATAGGGCCCCGTCTCAGAACACTGAAGCTTTCTTT.